Below are 4 T cell receptor beta chains sequenced from a single sample in a study of blood T cell repertoires in COVID-19. The table came from immunoSEQ multiplex PCR; TCRdb's copy has only in-frame clones and leaves some out. The sample includes 100,000 to 150,000 clones, over 75% of them seen just once. The sequenced sample was peripheral blood. These TCRs come from a woman over 75 with acute or convalescent COVID-19.

The V call is TRBV3-1 (or the pseudogene TRBV3-2), the J call TRBJ2-6, with 7 bases aligning to TRBD1. V shed 4 bases and J 0 bases; nucleotides not matched to a gene: 6. This CDR3 is built from 17 residues. Germline assignment: CDR1 LGHDT and CDR2 YNNKEL (reference sequence). The CDR3 reads CASSRGTARSGANVLTF. DNA of the CDR3: TGTGCCAGCAGCCGAGGGACAGCCCGCTCTGGGGCCAACGTCCTGACTTTC.

The chain is built from TRBV7-2 and TRBJ1-5, with 7 positions matching TRBD1. CDR3 length: 14 residues. Germline trimming cut 5 bases from V and 10 bases from J; bases unmatched to any gene: 11. Germline V gene sequence: CDR1 SGHTA, CDR2 FQGNSA. As DNA, the CDR3 is TGTGCCAGCAGCCCACGGGACAGAGAGTATCCCCAGCATTTT. Residues: CASSPRDREYPQHF.

J is TRBJ2-1 and V is TRBV7-3, with 11 bases that match TRBD2. This CDR3 has 15 amino acids. The germline gives CDR1 SGHTA, CDR2 FQGTGA. J lost 6 bases, V lost 5 bases, and 6 bases had no gene match. CDR3 nucleotide sequence: TGTGCCAGCAGCGCAGGGACTAGCGGCCGCAATGAGCAGTTCTTC. It translates to CASSAGTSGRNEQFF.

The rearrangement links TRBV5-1 to TRBJ2-5; 9 bases are a match to TRBD2. Germline values: CDR1 SGHRS, CDR2 YFSETQ. Trimming at V came to 5 bases and at J to 5 bases, leaving 7 bases not matched to a gene. This CDR3 comprises 14 residues. DNA of the CDR3: TGCGCCAGCAGAGGTAGCGGGAGTCTGGAGACCCAGTACTTC. Translation: CASRGSGSLETQYF.